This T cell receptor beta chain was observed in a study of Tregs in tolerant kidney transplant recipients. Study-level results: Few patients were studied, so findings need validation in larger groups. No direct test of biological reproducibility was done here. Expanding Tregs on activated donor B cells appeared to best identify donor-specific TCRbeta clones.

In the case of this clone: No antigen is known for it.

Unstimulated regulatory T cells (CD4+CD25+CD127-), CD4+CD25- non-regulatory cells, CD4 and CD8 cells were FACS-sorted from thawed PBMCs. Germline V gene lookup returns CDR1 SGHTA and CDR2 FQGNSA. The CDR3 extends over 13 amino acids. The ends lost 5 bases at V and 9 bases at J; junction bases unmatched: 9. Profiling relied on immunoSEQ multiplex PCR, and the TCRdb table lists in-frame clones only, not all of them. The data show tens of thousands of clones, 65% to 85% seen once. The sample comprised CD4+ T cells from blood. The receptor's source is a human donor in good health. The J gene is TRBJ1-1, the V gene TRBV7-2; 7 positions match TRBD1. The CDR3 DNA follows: TGTGCCAGCAGCCCCCGGGACAGACCCCAAGCTTTCTTT. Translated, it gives CASSPRDRPQAFF.